One sample yielded the 4 T cell receptor beta chains listed below, sequenced in a study of human T cells and chemical hapten exposure (dated by TCRdb to the early 2020s). To prepare the library, RACE was applied. Sequenced using a NextSeq 500. Starting from the raw public reads, TCRdb applied fastp trimming at Q25, assembled clones with MiXCR and retained in-frame beta chains. Identical CDR3 proteins give one entry, which carries the most common genes and DNA. Present in this sample are under 100,000 distinct CDR3 sequences, 10% to 14% of which were seen just once. Around 3.7% of the sample lies in the top ten. The sample's time point label, in plain terms: patch test 3, about 24 weeks after DPC sensitization. The treatment or condition label for this specimen denotes: therapeutic diphenylcyclopropenone sensitization with weekly scalp DPC. The material was whole blood, obtained in connection with sensitization to the hapten diphenylcyclopropenone (DPC). The receptors derive from a woman aged 45-65 years with alopecia areata. Some clones in this sample may be carry-over from other donors' samples.

This clonotype was found many times. The chain carries TRBV24-1 and TRBJ1-5; D is possibly TRBD1 (6 bases). This CDR3 has 16 residues. Germline V lookup: CDR1 KGHDR, CDR2 SFDVKD. V was cut by 5 bases and J by 3 bases, with 16 bases left in between. CDR3 sequence reads: CATSGGGGPSNQPQHF. DNA of the CDR3: TGTGCCACCAGTGGTGGGGGGGGCCCTTCCAATCAGCCCCAGCATTTT.

Many counts were recorded for this clonotype. The rearrangement uses TRBV5-4 and TRBJ1-1; D is perhaps TRBD1 (5 bases). Trimming took off 1 base at V and 0 bases at J, with 10 bases between the two ends. The CDR3 totals 15 residues. Germline loops: CDR1 SGHNT, CDR2 YYREEE (reference sequence). The CDR3 sequence: CASSLRDPMNTEAFF. In DNA form, the CDR3 reads TGTGCCAGCAGCTTGAGGGACCCCATGAACACTGAAGCTTTCTTT.

The rearrangement joins TRBV4-2 to TRBJ2-7, with D perhaps matching TRBD1 or TRBD2 (5 bases each). V lost 0 bases, J lost 5 bases, and 17 bases lay in between. Germline CDR1 and CDR2: LGHNA and YNFKEQ. This CDR3 has 16 residues. The CDR3 DNA follows: TGTGCCAGCAGCCAAGAAAGGGGACCCCTGGCCCACGAGCAGTACTTC. Its protein is CASSQERGPLAHEQYF.

This clonotype was counted a few times. The V and J genes are TRBV29-1 and TRBJ2-4, with 11 nucleotides matching TRBD2. Germline V gene lookup returns CDR1 SQVTM and CDR2 ANQGSEA. The CDR3 is 15 amino acids. V lost 4 bases, J lost 0 bases, and 2 bases stayed unmatched. The CDR3 DNA sequence: TGCAGCGTTGGACTAGCGGGGCTAGCCAAAAACATTCAGTACTTC. This translates into CSVGLAGLAKNIQYF.